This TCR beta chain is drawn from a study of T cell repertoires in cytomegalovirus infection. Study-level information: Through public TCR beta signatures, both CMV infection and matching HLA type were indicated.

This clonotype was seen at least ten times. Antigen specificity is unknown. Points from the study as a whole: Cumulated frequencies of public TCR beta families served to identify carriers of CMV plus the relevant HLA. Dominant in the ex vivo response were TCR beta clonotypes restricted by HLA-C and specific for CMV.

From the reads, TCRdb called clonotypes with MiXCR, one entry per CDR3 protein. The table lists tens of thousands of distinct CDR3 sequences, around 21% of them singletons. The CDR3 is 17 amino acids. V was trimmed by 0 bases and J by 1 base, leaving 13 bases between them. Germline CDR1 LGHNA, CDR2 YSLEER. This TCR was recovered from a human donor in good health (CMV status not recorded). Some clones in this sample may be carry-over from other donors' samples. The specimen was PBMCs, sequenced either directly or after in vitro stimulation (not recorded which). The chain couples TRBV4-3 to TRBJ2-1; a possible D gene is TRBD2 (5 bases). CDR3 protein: CASSQDLAGRSYNEQFF. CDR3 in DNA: TGCGCCAGCAGCCAAGATTTGGCGGGCCGGTCCTACAATGAGCAGTTCTTC.